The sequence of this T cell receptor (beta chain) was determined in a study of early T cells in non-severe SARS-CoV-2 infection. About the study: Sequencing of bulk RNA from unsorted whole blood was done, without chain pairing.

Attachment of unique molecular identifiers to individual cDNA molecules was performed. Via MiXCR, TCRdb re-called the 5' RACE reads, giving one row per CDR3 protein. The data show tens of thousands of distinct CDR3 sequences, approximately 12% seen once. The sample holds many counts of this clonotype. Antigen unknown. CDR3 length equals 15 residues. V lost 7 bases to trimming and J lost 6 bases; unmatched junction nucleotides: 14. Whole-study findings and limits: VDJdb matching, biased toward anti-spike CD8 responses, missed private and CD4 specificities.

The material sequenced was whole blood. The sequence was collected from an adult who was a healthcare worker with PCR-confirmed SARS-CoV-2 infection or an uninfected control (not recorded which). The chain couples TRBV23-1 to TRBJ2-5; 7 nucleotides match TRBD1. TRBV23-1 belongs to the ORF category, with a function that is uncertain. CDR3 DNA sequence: TGCGCCAGCATCCCTGGGACAGACTTCAGGAAGACCCAGTACTTC. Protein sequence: CASIPGTDFRKTQYF.